Presented here are 11 T cell receptor beta chains from one specimen sequenced in a study of blood T cell repertoires in COVID-19 (dated by TCRdb to about 2020). The library was produced with the immunoSEQ multiplex PCR assay. This immuneACCESS table, as held by TCRdb, lists in-frame sequences with V and J called but not all clones. Of the missing ones, under half trace to an unresolved V gene in checked studies; the others have no known cause. The sample yields about 140,000 clones; more than 75% were counted once. The leading ten clones occupy about an eighth of the sample. The sequencing input was peripheral blood. These receptors all come from a man at least 80 years old with acute or convalescent COVID-19.

The rearrangement joins TRBV11-2 to TRBJ2-1; the match to TRBD1 covers 11 bases. The CDR3 sequence is 17 residues long. The V segment lost 5 bases and the J segment 6 bases; nucleotides outside the gene matches: 12. Germline CDR1 is SGHAT and CDR2 is FQNNGV. CDR3 sequence: CASSPKRGQGGFNEQFF. The DNA of the CDR3 is TGTGCCAGCAGCCCGAAAAGGGGACAGGGGGGTTTCAATGAGCAGTTCTTC.

The chain combines TRBV7-2 with TRBJ1-5; D remains ambiguous. Germline-derived CDR1 and CDR2 are SGHTA and FQGNSA. This CDR3 has 16 amino acids. V was cut by 3 bases and J by 0 bases, with 12 bases left in between. CDR3 amino acids: CASSLPTDISNQPQHF. CDR3 DNA: TGTGCCAGCAGCTTGCCCACAGATATTAGCAATCAGCCCCAGCATTTT.

In nucleotides, the CDR3 is TGTGCCAGCAGCCTTAGCGAACTAGAGACCCAGTACTTC. Its translation: CASSLSELETQYF. The chain couples TRBV2 to TRBJ2-5; tentative D call: TRBD2 (5 bases). V lost 6 bases and J lost 4, with 12 bases in between. Germline V gene data show CDR1 as SNHLY and CDR2 as FYNNEI. The CDR3 has 13 residues.

The chain has TRBV2 and TRBJ2-3; D gene uncertain. In germline, CDR1 is SNHLY, CDR2 FYNNEI. V was clipped by 4 bases and J by 3 bases, with 8 bases between them. The CDR3 is made up of 13 amino acids. Here the CDR3 reads CASSAKRTDTQYF. CDR3 DNA: TGTGCCAGCAGTGCAAAGAGGACAGATACGCAGTATTTT.

The genes are TRBV5-1 and TRBJ1-6, with 8 bases matching TRBD1. Unmatched junction bases numbered 6, after V lost 2 bases and J lost 8 bases. Per the germline V gene, CDR1 is SGHRS and CDR2 is YFSETQ. The CDR3 is 15 amino acids. As DNA, the CDR3 is TGCGCCAGCAGCTTATCCACAGGGGGGGATTCACCCCTCCACTTT. Translated: CASSLSTGGDSPLHF.

J is TRBJ1-4 and V is TRBV6-2 or TRBV6-3; D possibly corresponds to TRBD1 (5 bases). CDR1 MNHEY and CDR2 SVGEGT come from the germline V gene. V lost 4 bases and J 2 bases, leaving 11 bases between the germline ends. This CDR3 comprises 15 residues. The CDR3, as DNA: TGTGCCAGCAGTTCCCCGACAGATACTAATGAAAAACTGTTTTTT. Translating it yields CASSSPTDTNEKLFF.

This clone was counted between two and nine times. This chain connects TRBV7-8 to TRBJ2-7, with TRBD2 matching over 10 bases. Germline V gives CDR1 SGHVS, CDR2 FQNEAQ. The V segment lost 4 bases and the J segment 2 bases; nucleotides outside the gene matches: 14. The CDR3 is 18 residues long. CDR3 coding DNA: TGTGCCAGCAGCTCCTATCGCTGGCTAGCGGGGGAGACCTACGAGCAGTACTTC. Its protein product is CASSSYRWLAGETYEQYF.

The chain recombines TRBV9 with TRBJ2-1, with 9 bases fitting TRBD1. The CDR3 spans 14 residues. J gave up 6 bases and V 4 bases, and 5 bases lay outside the gene matches. Germline CDR1 SGDLS, CDR2 YYNGEE. This CDR3 reads CASSPGTGSNEQFF. DNA of the CDR3: TGTGCCAGCAGCCCAGGGACAGGGAGCAATGAGCAGTTCTTC.

This clone showed up just once. The rearrangement joins TRBV21-1 to TRBJ2-3; TRBD1 is the table's D call, not checked against the DNA. TRBV21-1 is recorded as a pseudogene. The CDR3 covers 14 residues. The CDR3: CASITQGCTDTQYF. CDR3 nucleotide sequence: TGTGCCAGTATTACACAGGGTTGCACAGATACGCAGTATTTT.

This clone was found a few times. V gene TRBV18 combines with J gene TRBJ2-2; no clear D gene. V lost 5 bases and J 2 bases, leaving 12 bases between the germline ends. The CDR3 is made up of 15 amino acids. Germline V gives CDR1 KGHSH, CDR2 LQKENI. CDR3: CASSGGQANTGELFF. CDR3 coding DNA: TGTGCCAGCTCAGGTGGGCAGGCTAACACCGGGGAGCTGTTTTTT.

The CDR3: CASGRTGDTGELFF. CDR3 nucleotide sequence: TGTGCCAGCGGTAGGACAGGTGACACCGGGGAGCTGTTTTTT. This chain links TRBV9 with TRBJ2-2; 7 bases are a match to TRBD1. V gave up 7 bases and J gave up 3 bases; unmatched junction bases: 6. The CDR3 is 14 amino acids. Per germline, CDR1 SGDLS and CDR2 YYNGEE.